The TCR beta chain under discussion was sequenced for a study of T cell changes during pregnancy in multiple sclerosis. J lost 6 bases, V lost 6 bases, and 14 bases had no gene match. The CDR3 runs 15 residues. From germline, CDR1 is KGHSH and CDR2 LQKENI. Clones were read by immunoSEQ multiplex PCR, and TCRdb kept only the in-frame ones, dropping some. The repertoire holds tens of thousands of clones, with about 91% as singletons. The source was peripheral blood, collected after pregnancy. The V and J genes are TRBV18 and TRBJ2-7; TRBD1 agrees at 7 bases. The TCR was taken from a female donor with multiple sclerosis, enrolled in a pregnancy study. The CDR3 DNA sequence: TGTGCCAGCTCGGGACAGACCCGCAGGAGTAGCGAGCAGTACTTC. Translation gives CASSGQTRRSSEQYF.